This TCR beta chain was found in a study of somatic mutations in cytotoxic T cells in rheumatoid arthritis. Study-wide results and limits: Increasing age coincided with elevated CD8+ clonality among rheumatoid arthritis patients, though not among healthy controls.

Original processing methods: Published virus-specific TCRB sequences were rarely matched by patient CD8+ clones larger than 1%. Some clones are missing from TCRdb's copy, which holds only in-frame ones; the method was immunoSEQ multiplex PCR. The V and J calls and clone size are taken from that table; D and trimming were inferred from the DNA. The sample has about 15,000 clones; around 80% are singletons. Concerning this clone: No antigen is known for it.

The germline gives CDR1 SQVTM, CDR2 ANQGSEA. The CDR3 runs to 15 residues. V shed 2 bases and J shed 1 base, with 14 bases lying between them. Material: CD8+ T cells sorted from blood. V usage is TRBV29-1 and J usage is TRBJ1-2, with D unresolved. This clonotype was obtained from an adult with rheumatoid arthritis. The DNA for the CDR3 is TGCAGCGTTGAAAACCGGACGTTTTTTAACTATGGCTACACCTTC. It yields the protein CSVENRTFFNYGYTF.